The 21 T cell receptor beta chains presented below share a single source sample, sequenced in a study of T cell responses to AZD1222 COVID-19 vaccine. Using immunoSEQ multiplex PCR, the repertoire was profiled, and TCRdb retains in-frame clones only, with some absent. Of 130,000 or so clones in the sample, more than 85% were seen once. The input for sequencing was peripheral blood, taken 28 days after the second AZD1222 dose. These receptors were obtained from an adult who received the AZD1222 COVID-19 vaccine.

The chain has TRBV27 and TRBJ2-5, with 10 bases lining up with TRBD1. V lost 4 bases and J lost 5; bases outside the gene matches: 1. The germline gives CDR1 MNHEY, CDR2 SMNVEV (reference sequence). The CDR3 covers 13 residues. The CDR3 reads CASSWGQGETQYF. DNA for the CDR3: TGTGCCAGCAGTTGGGGACAGGGGGAGACCCAGTACTTC.

The CDR3 is CASRRGRAGGYNEQFF. DNA of the CDR3: TGTGCCAGCCGCCGGGGTCGAGCGGGAGGATACAATGAGCAGTTCTTC. The rearrangement joins TRBV28 to TRBJ2-1; 9 nucleotides line up with TRBD2. Germline V gene sequence: CDR1 MDHEN, CDR2 SYDVKM. V shed 8 bases and J 4 bases; nucleotides not matched to a gene: 12. This CDR3 is built from 16 residues.

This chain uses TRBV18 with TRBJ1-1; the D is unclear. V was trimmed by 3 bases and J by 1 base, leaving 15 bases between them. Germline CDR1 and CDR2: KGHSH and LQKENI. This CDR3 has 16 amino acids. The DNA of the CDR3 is TGTGCCAGCTCACCGGCAGCGGAGCGGGGGAACACTGAAGCTTTCTTT. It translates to CASSPAAERGNTEAFF. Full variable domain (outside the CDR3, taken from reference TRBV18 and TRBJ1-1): NAGVMQNPRHLVRRRGQEARLRCSPMKGHSHVYWYRQLPEEGLKFMVYLQKENIIDESGMPKERFSAEFPKEGPSILRIQQVVRGDSAAYFCASSPAAERGNTEAFFGQGTRLTVV.

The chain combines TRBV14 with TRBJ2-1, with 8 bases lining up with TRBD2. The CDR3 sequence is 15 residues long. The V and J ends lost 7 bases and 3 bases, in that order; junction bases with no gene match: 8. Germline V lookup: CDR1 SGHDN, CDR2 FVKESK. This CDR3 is CASTEGLAGYNEQFF. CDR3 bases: TGTGCCAGCACAGAAGGGCTAGCGGGCTACAATGAGCAGTTCTTC.

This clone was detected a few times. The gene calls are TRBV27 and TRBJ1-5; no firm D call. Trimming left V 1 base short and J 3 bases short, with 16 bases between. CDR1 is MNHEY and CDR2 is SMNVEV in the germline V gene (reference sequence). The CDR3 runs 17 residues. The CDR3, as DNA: TGTGCCAGCAGTTTATTCGGACCACGGAGCATCAATCAGCCCCAGCATTTT. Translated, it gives CASSLFGPRSINQPQHF.

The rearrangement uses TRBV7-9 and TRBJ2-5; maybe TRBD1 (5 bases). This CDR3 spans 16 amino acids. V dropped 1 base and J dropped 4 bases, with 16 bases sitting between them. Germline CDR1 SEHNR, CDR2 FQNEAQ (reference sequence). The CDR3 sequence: CASSLGDVGVGETQYF. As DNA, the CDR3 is TGTGCCAGCAGCTTAGGGGATGTAGGGGTCGGAGAGACCCAGTACTTC. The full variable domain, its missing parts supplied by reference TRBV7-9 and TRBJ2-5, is DTGVSQNPRHKITKRGQNVTFRCDPISEHNRLYWYRQTLGQGPEFLTYFQNEAQLEKSRLLSDRFSAERPKGSFSTLEIQRTEQGDSAMYLCASSLGDVGVGETQYFGPGTRLLVL.

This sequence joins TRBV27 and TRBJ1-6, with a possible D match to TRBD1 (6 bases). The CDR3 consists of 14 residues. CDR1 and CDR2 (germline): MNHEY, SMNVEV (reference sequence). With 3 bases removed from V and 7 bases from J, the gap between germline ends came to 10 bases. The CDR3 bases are TGTGCCAGCAGTTTCCCAGGGGAGAATTCACCCCTCCACTTT. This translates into CASSFPGENSPLHF.

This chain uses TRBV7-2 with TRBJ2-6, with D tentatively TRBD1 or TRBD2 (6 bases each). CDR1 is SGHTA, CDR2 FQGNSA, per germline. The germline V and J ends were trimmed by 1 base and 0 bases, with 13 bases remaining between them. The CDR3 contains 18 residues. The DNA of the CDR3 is TGTGCCAGCAGCTTAGTGGGGGGCCCCGTCTCTGGGGCCAACGTCCTGACTTTC. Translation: CASSLVGGPVSGANVLTF.

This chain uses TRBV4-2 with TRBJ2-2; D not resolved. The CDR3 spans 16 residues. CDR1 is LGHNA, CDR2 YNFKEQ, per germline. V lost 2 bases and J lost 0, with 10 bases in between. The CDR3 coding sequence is TGTGCCAGCAGCCAACCCTATCTAGCGAACACCGGGGAGCTGTTTTTT. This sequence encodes CASSQPYLANTGELFF.

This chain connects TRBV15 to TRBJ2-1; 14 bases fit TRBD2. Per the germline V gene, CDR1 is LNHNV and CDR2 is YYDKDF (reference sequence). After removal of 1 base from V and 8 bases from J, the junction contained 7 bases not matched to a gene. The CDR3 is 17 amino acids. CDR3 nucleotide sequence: TGTGCCACCAGCAGAGGTCTGGGGACTAGCGGGAGCTATGAGCAGTTCTTC. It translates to CATSRGLGTSGSYEQFF.

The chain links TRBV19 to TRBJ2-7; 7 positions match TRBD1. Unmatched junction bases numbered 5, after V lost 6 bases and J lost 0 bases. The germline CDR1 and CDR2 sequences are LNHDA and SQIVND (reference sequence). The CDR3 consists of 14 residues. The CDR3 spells CASRRDRASYEQYF. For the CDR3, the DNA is TGTGCCAGTAGACGGGACAGAGCCTCCTACGAGCAGTACTTC.

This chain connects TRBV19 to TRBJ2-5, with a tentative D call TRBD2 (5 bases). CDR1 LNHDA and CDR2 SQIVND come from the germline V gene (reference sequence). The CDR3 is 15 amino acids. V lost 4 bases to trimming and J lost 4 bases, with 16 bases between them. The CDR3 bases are TGTGCCAGTAGTAAAGCGGAGAGAGGCGGAGAGACCCAGTACTTC. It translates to CASSKAERGGETQYF.

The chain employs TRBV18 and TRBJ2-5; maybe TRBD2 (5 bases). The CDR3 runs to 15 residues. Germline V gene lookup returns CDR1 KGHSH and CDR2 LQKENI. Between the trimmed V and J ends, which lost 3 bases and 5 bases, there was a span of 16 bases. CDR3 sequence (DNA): TGTGCCAGCTCACCTTCCACAGCTTCGGGGGAGACCCAGTACTTC. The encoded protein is CASSPSTASGETQYF.

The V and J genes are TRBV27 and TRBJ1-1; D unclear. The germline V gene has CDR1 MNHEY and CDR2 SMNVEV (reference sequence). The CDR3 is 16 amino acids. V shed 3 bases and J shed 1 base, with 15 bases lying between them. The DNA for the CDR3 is TGTGCCAGCAGTTTCTACGTGCCGCGGAGGAACACTGAAGCTTTCTTT. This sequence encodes CASSFYVPRRNTEAFF.

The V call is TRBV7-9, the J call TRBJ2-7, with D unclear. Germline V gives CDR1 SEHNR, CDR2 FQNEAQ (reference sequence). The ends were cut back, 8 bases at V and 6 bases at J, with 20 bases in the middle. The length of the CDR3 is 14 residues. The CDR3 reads CASALAWGLGEQYF. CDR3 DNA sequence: TGTGCCAGCGCCCTGGCGTGGGGATTGGGCGAGCAGTACTTC.

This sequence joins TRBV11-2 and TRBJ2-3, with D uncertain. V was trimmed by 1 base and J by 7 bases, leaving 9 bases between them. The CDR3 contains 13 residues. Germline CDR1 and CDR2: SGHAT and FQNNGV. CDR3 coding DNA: TGTGCCAGCAGCTTAGCTGCGGCAAATACGCAGTATTTT. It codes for CASSLAAANTQYF.

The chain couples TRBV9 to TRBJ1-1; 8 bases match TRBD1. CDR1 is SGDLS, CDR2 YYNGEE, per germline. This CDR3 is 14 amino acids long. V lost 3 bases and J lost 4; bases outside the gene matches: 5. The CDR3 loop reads CASSAGTGTTEAFF. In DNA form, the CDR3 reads TGTGCCAGCAGCGCCGGGACAGGCACCACTGAAGCTTTCTTT.

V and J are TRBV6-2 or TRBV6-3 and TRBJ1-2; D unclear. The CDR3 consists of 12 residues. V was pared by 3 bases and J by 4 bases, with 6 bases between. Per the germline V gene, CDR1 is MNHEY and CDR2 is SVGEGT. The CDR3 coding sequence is TGTGCCAGCAGTTATTCGATCTATGGCTACACCTTC. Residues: CASSYSIYGYTF.

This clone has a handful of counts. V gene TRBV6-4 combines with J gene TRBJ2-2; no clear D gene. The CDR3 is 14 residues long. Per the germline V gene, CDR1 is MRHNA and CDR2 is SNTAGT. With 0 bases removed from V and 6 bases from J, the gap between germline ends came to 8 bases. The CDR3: CASSDSKEAGELFF. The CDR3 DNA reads TGTGCCAGCAGTGACTCGAAAGAGGCCGGGGAGCTGTTTTTT.

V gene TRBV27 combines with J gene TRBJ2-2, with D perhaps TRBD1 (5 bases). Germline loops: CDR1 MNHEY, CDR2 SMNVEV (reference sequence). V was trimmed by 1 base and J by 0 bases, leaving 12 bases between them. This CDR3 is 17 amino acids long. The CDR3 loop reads CASSLYPGRANTGELFF. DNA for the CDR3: TGTGCCAGCAGTTTATACCCCGGCAGGGCGAACACCGGGGAGCTGTTTTTT.

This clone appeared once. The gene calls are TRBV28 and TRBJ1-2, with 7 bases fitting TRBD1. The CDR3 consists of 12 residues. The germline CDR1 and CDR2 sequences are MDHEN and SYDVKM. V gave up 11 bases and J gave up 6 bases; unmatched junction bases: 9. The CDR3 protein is CAVSTGINGYTF. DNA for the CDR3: TGTGCCGTGTCGACAGGGATCAATGGCTACACCTTC.